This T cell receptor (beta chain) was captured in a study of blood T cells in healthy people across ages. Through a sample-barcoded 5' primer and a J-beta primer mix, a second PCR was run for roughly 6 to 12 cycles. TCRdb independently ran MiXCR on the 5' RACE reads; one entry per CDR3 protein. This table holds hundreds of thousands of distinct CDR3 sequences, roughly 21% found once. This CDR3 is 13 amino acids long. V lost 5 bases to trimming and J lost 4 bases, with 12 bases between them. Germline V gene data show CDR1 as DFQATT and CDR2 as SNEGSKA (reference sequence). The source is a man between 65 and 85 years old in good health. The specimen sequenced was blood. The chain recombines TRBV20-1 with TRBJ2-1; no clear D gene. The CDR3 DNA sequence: TGCAGTGCTCGGCCAGACAAATACAATGAGCAGTTCTTC. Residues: CSARPDKYNEQFF.